This T cell receptor beta chain originates from a study of blood T cell repertoires in COVID-19 (dated by TCRdb to about 2020). Concerning the study at large: Samples covering the acute and convalescent phases of COVID-19 were provided by collaborators in the United States, Italy and Spain. The samples were drawn from two sources: the first 160 participants of the ongoing ImmuneRACE study, and over 950 subjects contributed by 6 global collaborators. The material from the prospective study consisted of cDNA or gDNA derived from T cells, B-cell-depleted T cells, or PBMCs. The sample metadata nearly always contained a de-identified subject ID, COVID-19 status, age in years and sex. The dataset comprised deeply sampled blood TCRbeta repertoires from subjects exposed to, actively infected with, or recovered from COVID-19. Where available, HLA class I and class II types were obtained from metadata supplied by the sample provider rather than from assay-based typing. The repertoires were released in a freely available public database meant as a resource for research on the immune response to SARS-CoV-2.

Results and caveats for the whole study, not just this receptor: The quantity of clinical and demographic metadata differed by source and by participant and was supplied without curation.

TCRbeta CDR3 regions were amplified from genomic DNA by means of the immunoSEQ Assay, a bias-controlled multiplex PCR. On the authors' methods: The number of nucleated cells in each sample was estimated by amplification of reference gene primers within the assay. Sequence reads were collapsed and filtered to measure the absolute abundance of every unique TCRbeta CDR3 rearrangement. For each sample, productive Simpson clonality was calculated as the square root of Simpson's diversity index across productive rearrangements. TCRdb holds this immuneACCESS table with in-frame rearrangements only. Some clones are missing; in checked studies, unresolved V genes explain under half, and the rest has no known cause. V, J and clone size derive from that table, while D and trimming were established from the DNA sequence. Here the sample has about 230,000 clones; approximately 82% occur a single time. In total, the top ten clones hold approximately 1.5% of the sample.

Turning to this clone: Its antigen is currently not known. Base qualities were left out, and no much larger clone turns up one base away.

Another Seattle source contributed samples from volunteer blood donors who had recovered from COVID-19. The collaborating institutions used their own protocols to collect whole blood in K2EDTA tubes. For TCRbeta analysis, collaborator samples were shipped as frozen whole blood, as isolated PBMCs, or as DNA extracted from either sample type. From the cysteine up to the phenylalanine, the CDR3 has a length of 16 residues. Kept here is only the CDR3 DNA, which spans 48 bases and is read in frame from base 1. V lost 1 base and J lost 0 bases; the stretch between them is 9 bases long. Reading the germline V gene gives CDR1 SGHVS and CDR2 FNYEAQ.

The V and J segments used are TRBV7-6 and TRBJ2-2; the D gene is possibly TRBD2, with 5 bases matching. This sequence was found in a woman in her thirties or forties who had recovered from COVID-19. What was sequenced was peripheral blood. The CDR3 has the sequence CASSLVAGPNTGELFF. The DNA is TGTGCCAGCAGCTTAGTGGCGGGCCCGAACACCGGGGAGCTGTTTTTT. This CDR3, with the reference TRBV7-6 and TRBJ2-2 proteins standing in past its ends, gives the full variable domain GAGVSQSPRYKVTKRGQDVALRCDPISGHVSLYWYRQALGQGPEFLTYFNYEAQQDKSGLPNDRFSAERPEGSISTLTIQRTEQRDSAMYRCASSLVAGPNTGELFFGEGSRLTVL.